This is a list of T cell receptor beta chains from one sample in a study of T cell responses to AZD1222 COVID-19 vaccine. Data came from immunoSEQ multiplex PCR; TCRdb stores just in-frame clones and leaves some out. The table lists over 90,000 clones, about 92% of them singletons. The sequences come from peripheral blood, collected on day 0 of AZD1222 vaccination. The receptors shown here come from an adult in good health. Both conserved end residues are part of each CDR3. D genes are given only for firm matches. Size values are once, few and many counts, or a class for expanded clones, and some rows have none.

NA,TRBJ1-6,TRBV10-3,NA,CAISGDYGARYNSPLHF,TGTGCCATCAGTGGGGATTACGGGGCGCGTTACAATTCACCCCTCCACTTT
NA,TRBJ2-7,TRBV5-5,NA,CASSLLSISSEQYF,TGTGCCAGCAGCTTGCTTTCTATCTCGAGCGAGCAGTACTTC
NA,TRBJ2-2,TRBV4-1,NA,CASSQESTLGELFF,TGCGCCAGCAGCCAAGAATCCACTTTGGGGGAGCTGTTTTTT
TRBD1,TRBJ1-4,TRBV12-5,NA,CASGTGQGYEKLFF,TGTGCTAGTGGTACCGGACAGGGTTACGAAAAACTGTTTTTT
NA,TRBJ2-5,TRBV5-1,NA,CASSLGDSQETQYF,TGCGCCAGCAGCTTGGGCGATAGCCAAGAGACCCAGTACTTC
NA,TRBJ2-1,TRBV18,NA,CASSPLREAIEQFF,TGTGCCAGCTCACCACTCAGGGAGGCTATTGAGCAGTTCTTC
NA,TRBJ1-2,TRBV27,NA,CASRPSTGTRSGYTF,TGTGCCAGCAGGCCCTCTACAGGTACTCGCTCCGGCTACACCTTC
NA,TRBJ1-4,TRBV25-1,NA,CASSPQSGKGPEKLFF,TGTGCCAGCAGTCCTCAAAGCGGGAAGGGGCCCGAAAAACTGTTTTTT
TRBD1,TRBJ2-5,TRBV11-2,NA,CASSLETGATQYF,TGTGCCAGCAGCCTAGAGACAGGGGCGACCCAGTACTTC
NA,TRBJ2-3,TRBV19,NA,CASNPRETDTQYF,TGTGCCAGTAACCCCAGGGAAACAGATACGCAGTATTTT
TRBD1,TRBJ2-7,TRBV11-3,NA,CASSLDAATGSLGAYEQYF,TGTGCCAGCAGCTTAGATGCGGCGACAGGGTCTCTTGGGGCCTACGAGCAGTACTTC
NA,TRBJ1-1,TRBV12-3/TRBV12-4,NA,CASRSIRGTEAFF,TGTGCCAGCAGGTCCATCCGTGGCACTGAAGCTTTCTTT
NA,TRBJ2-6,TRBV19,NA,CASKRAAGANVLTF,TGTGCCAGTAAGAGGGCGGCGGGGGCCAACGTCCTGACTTTC
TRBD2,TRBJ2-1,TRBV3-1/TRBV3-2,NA,CASSQDRLAGLSYNEQFF,TGTGCCAGCAGCCAAGATCGGCTAGCGGGGCTCTCCTACAATGAGCAGTTCTTC
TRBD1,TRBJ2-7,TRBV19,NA,CASSTGTGGYEQYF,TGTGCCAGTAGTACCGGGACAGGGGGCTACGAGCAGTACTTC
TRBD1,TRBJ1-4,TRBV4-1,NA,CASSQEPGQGVNNEKLFF,TGCGCCAGCAGCCAAGAGCCGGGACAGGGCGTTAATAATGAAAAACTGTTTTTT
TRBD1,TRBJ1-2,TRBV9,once,CASSTGDDYGYTF,TGTGCCAGCAGCACAGGGGACGACTATGGCTACACCTTC
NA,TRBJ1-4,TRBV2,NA,CASRECPECELFF,TGTGCCAGCAGGGAGTGTCCGGAGTGTGAACTGTTTTTT
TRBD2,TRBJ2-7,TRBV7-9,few,CASSLVREGLYQNEQYF,TGTGCCAGCAGCTTAGTGAGGGAGGGGTTGTACCAAAACGAGCAGTACTTC
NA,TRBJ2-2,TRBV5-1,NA,CASSPYYTGELFF,TGCGCCAGCAGCCCATACTACACCGGGGAGCTGTTTTTT
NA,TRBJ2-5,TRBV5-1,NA,CASSLPPGQLQETQYF,TGCGCCAGCAGCTTGCCCCCTGGGCAGCTCCAAGAGACCCAGTACTTC
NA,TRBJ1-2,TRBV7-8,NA,CASSLGYRELYGYTF,TGTGCCAGCAGCTTAGGGTACAGGGAATTGTATGGCTACACCTTC
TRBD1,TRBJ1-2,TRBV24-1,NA,CATSDGQGDGYTF,TGTGCCACCAGTGATGGACAGGGAGATGGCTACACCTTC
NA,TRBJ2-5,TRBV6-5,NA,CASSYSTGKAGTQYF,TGTGCCAGCAGTTACTCCACCGGGAAGGCGGGGACCCAGTACTTC
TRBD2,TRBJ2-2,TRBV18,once,CASSPSGTPWAGELFF,TGTGCCAGCTCACCTAGCGGGACCCCGTGGGCCGGGGAGCTGTTTTTT
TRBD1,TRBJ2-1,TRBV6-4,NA,CASSDGDSPRNEQFF,TGTGCCAGCAGTGACGGGGACAGCCCAAGGAATGAGCAGTTCTTC
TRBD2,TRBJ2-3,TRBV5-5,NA,CASSSTGGILAGGLTDTQYF,TGTGCCAGCAGCTCAACAGGGGGCATACTAGCGGGGGGCCTCACAGATACGCAGTATTTT
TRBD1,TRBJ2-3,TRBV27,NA,CASSFGAPGQGTDTQYF,TGTGCCAGCAGTTTTGGGGCTCCGGGACAGGGAACAGATACGCAGTATTTT
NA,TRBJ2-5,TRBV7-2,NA,CASSLGVETQYF,TGTGCCAGCAGCTTAGGGGTGGAGACCCAGTACTTC
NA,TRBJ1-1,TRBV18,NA,CASSPTMNTEAFF,TGTGCCAGCTCACCTACTATGAACACTGAAGCTTTCTTT
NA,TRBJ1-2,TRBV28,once,CASSLAGPNYGYTF,TGTGCCAGCAGTTTAGCGGGACCTAACTATGGCTACACCTTC
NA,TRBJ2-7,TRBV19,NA,CASSIGGQTPEQYF,TGTGCCAGTAGTATCGGAGGACAGACCCCTGAGCAGTACTTC
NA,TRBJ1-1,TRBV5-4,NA,CASSRGGILNTEAFF,TGTGCCAGCAGCCGTGGTGGTATCCTGAACACTGAAGCTTTCTTT
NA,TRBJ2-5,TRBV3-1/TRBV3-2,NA,CASSQLRETQYF,TGTGCCAGCAGCCAGCTGAGAGAGACCCAGTACTTC
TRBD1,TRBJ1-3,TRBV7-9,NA,CASSYQVLGQGNTIYF,TGTGCCAGCAGCTACCAAGTCCTGGGACAGGGAAACACCATATATTTT
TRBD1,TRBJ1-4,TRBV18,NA,CASSGTDNEKLFF,TGTGCCAGCTCAGGGACAGATAATGAAAAACTGTTTTTT
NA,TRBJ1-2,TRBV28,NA,CASSLGGYGYTF,TGTGCCAGCAGTTTAGGAGGTTATGGCTACACCTTC
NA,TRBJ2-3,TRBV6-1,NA,CASSDRGFTDTQYF,TGTGCCAGCAGTGATCGGGGGTTCACAGATACGCAGTATTTT
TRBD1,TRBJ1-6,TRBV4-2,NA,CASSPDPTGGAGNSPLHF,TGTGCCAGCAGCCCAGACCCGACAGGGGGCGCGGGGAATTCACCCCTCCACTTT
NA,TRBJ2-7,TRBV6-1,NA,CASRDRTGKYEQYF,TGTGCCAGCAGAGATCGTACAGGGAAATACGAGCAGTACTTC
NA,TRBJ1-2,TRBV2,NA,CASSEFHGYTF,TGTGCCAGCAGTGAATTCCATGGCTACACCTTC
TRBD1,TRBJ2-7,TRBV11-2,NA,CASSFDRGFSYEQYF,TGTGCCAGCAGCTTCGACAGGGGTTTCTCCTACGAGCAGTACTTC
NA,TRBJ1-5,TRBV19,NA,CASDTGGQPQHF,TGTGCCAGTGACACCGGGGGACAGCCCCAGCATTTT
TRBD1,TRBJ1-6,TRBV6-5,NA,CASTGQVNSPLHF,TGTGCCAGCACCGGACAGGTTAATTCACCCCTCCACTTT
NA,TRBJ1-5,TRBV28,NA,CASSRGGVSNQPQHF,TGTGCCAGCAGCCGGGGGGGAGTTAGCAATCAGCCCCAGCATTTT
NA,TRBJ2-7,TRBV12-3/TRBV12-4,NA,CASSTAIYEQYF,TGTGCCAGCAGTACCGCCATCTACGAGCAGTACTTC
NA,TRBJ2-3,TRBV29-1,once,CSVNRGLADTDTQYF,TGCAGCGTGAATCGGGGGCTAGCGGACACAGATACGCAGTATTTT
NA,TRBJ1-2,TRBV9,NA,CASSADGQSYGYTF,TGTGCCAGCAGCGCAGATGGGCAGTCCTATGGCTACACCTTC
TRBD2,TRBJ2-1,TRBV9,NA,CASSGLAGGVEQFF,TGTGCCAGCAGCGGACTAGCGGGGGGGGTTGAGCAGTTCTTC
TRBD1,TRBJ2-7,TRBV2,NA,CASRLMATGTGVGEQYF,TGTGCCAGCAGACTAATGGCCACCGGGACAGGGGTTGGTGAGCAGTACTTC
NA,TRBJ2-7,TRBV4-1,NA,CASSRTGLGGAGLSYEQYF,TGCGCCAGCAGCCGAACGGGGTTGGGAGGTGCAGGTCTGTCCTACGAGCAGTACTTC
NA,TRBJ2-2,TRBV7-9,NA,CASSLPHRLIGTGELFF,TGTGCCAGCAGCCTCCCCCACCGCCTCATAGGCACCGGGGAGCTGTTTTTT
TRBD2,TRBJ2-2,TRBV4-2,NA,CASSQGASGDMGNGELFF,TGTGCCAGCAGCCAAGGAGCTAGCGGGGACATGGGTAACGGGGAGCTGTTTTTT